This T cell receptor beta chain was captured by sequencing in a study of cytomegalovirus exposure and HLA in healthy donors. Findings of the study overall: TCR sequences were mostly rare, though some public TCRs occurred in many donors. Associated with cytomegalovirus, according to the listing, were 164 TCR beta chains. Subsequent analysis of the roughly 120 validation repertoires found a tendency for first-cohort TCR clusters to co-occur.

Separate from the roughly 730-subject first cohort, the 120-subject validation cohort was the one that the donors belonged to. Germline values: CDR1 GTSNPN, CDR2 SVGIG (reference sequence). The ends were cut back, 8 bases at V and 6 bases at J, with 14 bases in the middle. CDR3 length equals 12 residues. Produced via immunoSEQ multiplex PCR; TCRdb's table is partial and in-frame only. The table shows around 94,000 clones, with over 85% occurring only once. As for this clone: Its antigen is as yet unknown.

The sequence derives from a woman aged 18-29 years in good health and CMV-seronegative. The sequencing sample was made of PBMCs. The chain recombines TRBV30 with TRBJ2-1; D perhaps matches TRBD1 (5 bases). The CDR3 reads CAGAESSNEQFF. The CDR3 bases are TGTGCCGGGGCGGAGAGCAGCAATGAGCAGTTCTTC.